The TCR beta chain under discussion was sequenced for a study of blood T cell repertoires in COVID-19 (dated by TCRdb to between 2020 and 2021). The study in broad terms: The collaborator samples originated in the United States, Italy and Spain and spanned the acute and convalescent phases of COVID-19. The repertoires were made available in a free public database intended to serve as a resource for research on the immune response to SARS-CoV-2. Deeply sampled blood TCRbeta repertoires from subjects exposed to, actively infected with, or recovered from COVID-19 were included in the dataset. A de-identified subject ID, COVID-19 status, age in years and sex were almost always included in the sample metadata. The samples were drawn from the first 160 participants of the ongoing ImmuneRACE study and from roughly 1,300 subjects provided by 6 global collaborators. Where available, HLA class I and class II types were obtained from metadata supplied by the sample provider rather than from assay-based typing. The material from the prospective study consisted of cDNA or gDNA derived from T cells, B-cell-depleted T cells, or PBMCs.

TCRbeta CDR3 regions were amplified from genomic DNA using the immunoSEQ Assay, a bias-controlled multiplex PCR. The original methods were these. Within the assay, amplification of reference gene primers was used to estimate how many nucleated cells each sample contained. To quantify the absolute abundance of each unique TCRbeta CDR3 rearrangement, sequence reads were collapsed and filtered. Productive Simpson clonality was computed per sample as the square root of Simpson's diversity index over productive rearrangements. TCRdb stores this immuneACCESS table with in-frame sequences only. Part of the clones is absent; in the studies checked, under half of the shortfall reflects unresolved V genes, and no reason is known for the rest. V, J and clone size reflect that table, while D and trimming were determined from the DNA. Within this sample are 250,000 to 300,000 clones, with roughly nine tenths of them counted one time only. Roughly 12% of the sample rests with the top ten.

At one collaborating source in Seattle, patients were enrolled during active infection and were followed longitudinally through the course of disease. Whole blood was collected in K2EDTA tubes by collaborating institutions according to the institutions' own protocols. Collaborator samples were shipped for TCRbeta analysis as frozen whole blood, isolated PBMCs, or DNA extracted from either sample type. CDR1 MNHEY and CDR2 SVGAGI were looked up in the germline V gene. The CDR3 sequence holds 15 residues, the cysteine and phenylalanine included. Only the CDR3 part of the read is kept: 45 bases, read in frame from the first base. V and J are truncated by 3 bases and 4 bases respectively, leaving an intervening sequence of 13 bases. What the work shows at the level of the full study, not this receptor alone: How much clinical and demographic metadata was included differed by source and by participant, and the metadata was provided uncurated.

A word on this clone: It has no known antigen specificity. It has no much larger one-base neighbor in the sample; base qualities were not kept. The same CDR3 also results from other DNA sequences found in this sample.

The TCR originated in a woman in her thirties with COVID-19, enrolled during active disease. The sequence is built from TRBV6-5 and TRBJ2-1, and possibly TRBD1, on 9 matching bases. Sequencing was carried out using peripheral blood. The DNA sequence is given as TGTGCCAGCAGTTATAGCGGGACAGGGTACAATGAGCAGTTCTTC. This gives the protein CASSYSGTGYNEQFF.